This TCR beta chain was identified in a study of blood T cells in healthy people across ages. Overall study results and limits: A roughly linear age-dependent decrease characterized TCR beta diversity per million T cells. Diversity estimates drawn from one million T cells were deemed underestimates.

Every sample yielded at least 6.5 million isolated PBMCs. The V gene end was trimmed by 7 bases and the J gene end by 8 bases; junction bases not matched to a gene: 15. Germline values: CDR1 ENHRY, CDR2 SYGVKD. This CDR3 comprises 16 residues. It was with a sample-barcoded 5' primer and a J-beta primer mix that a second PCR of roughly 6 to 12 cycles was run. TCRdb independently ran MiXCR on the 5' RACE reads; one entry per CDR3 protein. The table lists around 900,000 distinct CDR3 sequences, about 30% of them singletons. Ten or more counts support this clonotype. Its antigen is not known. The clonotype comes from an elderly woman in good health. Sequencing was done on a sample of blood. The chain has TRBV10-3 and TRBJ2-1; 9 bases line up with TRBD2. CDR3 nucleotides: TGTGCCATCAACGAGAGGGCTAGCGGGGCTGAGCATGAGCAGTTCTTC. Protein product: CAINERASGAEHEQFF.